This TCR beta chain was observed in a study of cytomegalovirus exposure and HLA in healthy donors. General observations from the study: Accounts indicate the classifier identified cytomegalovirus status with strong specificity and sensitivity. Analyzed later, association rates of TCRs varied across HLA loci, with DRB1 most and HLA-C fewest.

Trimming removed 6 bases at V and 2 bases at J, with 14 bases between. The germline V gene has CDR1 SNHLY and CDR2 FYNNEI. The length of the CDR3 is 15 residues. PCR was performed using 60 Vbeta and 13 Jbeta primers. The table came from immunoSEQ multiplex PCR; TCRdb's copy has only in-frame clones and leaves some out. The sample includes some 140,000 clones, 82% of them seen just once. About this clone: Antigen: not known.

Sequenced input: PBMCs. J is TRBJ1-3 and V is TRBV2, with D possibly TRBD1 on 5 matching bases. The source of this sequence is a woman aged 50 to 60 in good health and CMV-seropositive. The CDR3 loop is CASSVIGGAGNTIYF. The CDR3 DNA follows: TGTGCCAGCAGCGTAATCGGGGGGGCTGGAAACACCATATATTTT. Supplemented by reference TRBV2 and TRBJ1-3, the full variable domain reads EPEVTQTPSHQVTQMGQEVILRCVPISNHLYFYWYRQILGQKVEFLVSFYNNEISEKSEIFDDQFSVERPDGSNFTLKIRSTKLEDSAMYFCASSVIGGAGNTIYFGEGSWLTVV.